This T cell receptor beta chain was found in a study of T cell clonality in common variable immunodeficiency (dated by TCRdb to the mid-2010s). Results the study describes overall, beyond this receptor: TCRbeta clonality was higher in CVID subjects than in healthy controls (t-test p = 0.018), and the increase was most characteristic of about a third of subjects. According to the authors, finding the cause of the higher clonality in CVID would require sequencing the repertoires of T cell subpopulations. Despite equal DNA input, controls averaged roughly 89,000 unique sequences per sample versus about 30,000 in CVID samples. Differences among patients in the CVID cohort limited the correlations between repertoire features and clinical complications. Fewer TCRbeta clones were shared among CVID subjects than among healthy controls (p < 0.0001). Fewer deletions and N-nucleotide insertions were reportedly observed in CVID TCRbeta sequences, and highly modified clones with 13 or more V deletions were reportedly absent from CVID TCRbeta sequences.

CVID samples and control samples contributed equivalent amounts of genomic DNA as sequencing input. For every sample, a 60 bp segment covering the rearranged TCRbeta CDR3 region was amplified and then sequenced. TCRbeta amplification used the immunoSEQ assay, a bias-corrected multiplex PCR with high-throughput sequencing. In the authors' own workflow: Each unique nucleotide sequence was treated as a clone and annotated with V, D and J genes, copy number and frequency. Sequences were labeled productive if in frame, and non-productive if out of frame or containing stop codons. As previously described, clonality was computed from Shannon's entropy. Mean CDR3 Kyte-Doolittle hydropathy was derived from the predicted amino acid sequences of productive clones. The R hclust function was used to hierarchically cluster scaled V gene usage with Manhattan distance and complete linkage. To assess clone sharing by CDR3 amino acid sequence, 12 repertoires per group were resampled over 100 rounds. The repertoires were searched for roughly 69 published EBV-specific and a few hundred published CMV-specific TCRbeta sequences. Two CVID samples yielding fewer than 10,000 sequences were excluded from analysis, leaving over 35 CVID repertoires. As stored in TCRdb, this immuneACCESS dataset retains in-frame rearrangements with V and J assigned. A fraction of the clones does not appear; measured against another copy, unresolved V genes explain less than half of the discrepancy, and the remainder lacks a known reason. That table is the source of V, J and clone size, and D and trimming were worked out from the DNA. The table records 30,000 to 35,000 clones for this sample, and not one of them appears only once. The ten largest account for about 26% of the sample.

Including the terminal cysteine and phenylalanine, the CDR3 comprises 13 residues. Of the CDR3's DNA, 30 bases were read; they are in frame from base 1. The CDR1 and CDR2 encoded by the germline V gene are MNHEY and SVGEGT. Cut back by 6 bases and 6 bases, the V and J ends lie 14 bases apart. This clone was seen a few times. The antigen this receptor binds is unknown. With the read ending 3 residues before the CDR3 end, the germline J gene is used to fill in that end. Standard criteria were used to diagnose CVID, namely serum IgG, IgA and/or IgM reduced below the normal range together with specific antibody deficiency. There were almost 45 subjects in the CVID group (roughly 15 female and 30 or so male), ranging in age from about 9 to 65 years, with a mean age of roughly 40. Most of the CVID patients and most of the healthy controls were of Caucasian heritage. At the time of study participation, every CVID subject had been on replacement immunoglobulin therapy for one year or longer. At the time of blood collection, no CVID subject was ill or was being treated with immunomodulatory or immunosuppressive medication. Heparinized peripheral whole blood samples of about 4.5 to 8.5 ml were obtained from each donor. Genomic DNA from adults with common variable immune deficiency (CVID) and from healthy adult controls was used for sequencing of TCRbeta CDR3 repertoires. Diluted blood was density-centrifuged over Hypaque 1077 or Ficoll-Paque to isolate peripheral blood mononuclear cells. Genomic DNA was obtained from unsorted mononuclear cells using either Qiagen column purification or a centrifugation-based method.

Sequenced: peripheral blood mononuclear cells. This TCR derives from a human donor with common variable immunodeficiency. The chain was built from TRBV6-2 or TRBV6-3 and TRBJ2-5; a weak D assignment points to TRBD2 (5 bases agree). The CDR3 protein is CASRMDWVKTQYF. The DNA read from the CDR3 is TGTGCCAGCAGGATGGACTGGGTCAAGACC.